The T cell receptor (beta chain) described here comes from a study of monozygotic twins with inflammatory bowel disease. This CDR3 spans 16 amino acids. Germline-derived CDR1 and CDR2 are SGHTA and FQGTGA. TCRdb derives one entry per CDR3 protein from the 5' RACE reads, leaving out DNA. This specimen shows approximately 150,000 distinct CDR3 sequences; the ten leading clones hold about 2.6%. The chain uses TRBV7-3 and TRBJ2-2; without DNA, the TCRdb call of TRBD2 cannot be checked. This clonotype originated in a human donor with ulcerative colitis or Crohn's disease, or a healthy co-twin of an affected twin (not recorded which). The sample consisted of blood. CDR3 loop: CASSLGPADNTGELFF.